This T cell receptor (beta chain) was captured by sequencing in a study of regulatory T cells in long-lasting Graves disease (dated by TCRdb to the early 2020s). A note on the overall study: Patients with newly diagnosed Graves' disease had been on antithyroid drugs for under 3 months. This study used TCR sequencing and RNA sequencing of peripheral blood to compare persistent Graves' disease patients against newly diagnosed Graves' disease patients. The study took place in China and was registered as a clinical trial. A total of approximately 35 samples underwent TCR sequencing: about 13 from persistent and 20 from newly diagnosed Graves' disease patients.

Results and caveats for the whole study, not just this receptor: Lower TCR Shannon entropy and fewer highly expanded clones were observed in persistent Graves' disease patients than in newly diagnosed patients, which suggested clonal expansion. TRBV28, TRBJ1-2 and TRBJ2-5 were preferentially used in persistent disease, while TRBV20-1 and TRBJ2-1 were favored in newly diagnosed disease. Only the TCR beta chain was sequenced and analyzed. Persistent patients shared more public clonotypes among themselves (over 2,500) than newly diagnosed patients did (more than 950). The small sample size was acknowledged by the authors as a limitation that may reduce accuracy. Peripheral blood alone was examined, since thyroid tissue, which constituted the primary lesion, could not be accessed.

Spanning cysteine to phenylalanine, the CDR3 consists of 13 amino acids. The kept DNA is CDR3 alone, 39 bases in frame from the first base. CDR1 and CDR2 are drawn from the germline V gene (reference sequence): MNHEY, SMNVEV. The germline ends are 13 bases apart after V is trimmed by 5 bases and J by 6 bases. The sample's time point label, in plain terms: newly diagnosed GD, antithyroid drugs for less than 3 months. RNA was extracted from PBMCs in TRIzol for both TCR sequencing and RNA sequencing. Graves' disease was diagnosed according to American Thyroid Association guidelines. Patients for the study were recruited at an endocrinology department in Xi'an, China. Each patient gave approximately 10 milliliters of peripheral blood, collected in an EDTA anticoagulant tube. PBMCs were isolated by Ficoll Paque Plus density gradient separation without further T cell sorting. RNA quality was checked with an Agilent 2100 Bioanalyzer and agarose gel, and concentration with a NanoDrop 2000.

This clonotype was seen at least ten times. The antigen this receptor binds is unknown. No clone much larger than this one lies a single base away; base qualities are absent. Receptor amplification or capture employed multiplex PCR. The sample was run on an Illumina HiSeq 4000. iRepertoire HTBI primers and Arm-PCR amplification of CDR3 regions were used to construct TCR beta libraries. Before sequencing, the PCR products went through gel purification. In the paper's pipeline: Across samples, 62 TRBV and roughly 15 TRBJ segments were identified and used for gene usage analysis of CDR3 amino acid clonotypes. COPE and FqMerger were used to merge filtered high-quality paired reads into contigs. BLAST was used to align contigs to the IMGT TRBV, TRBD and TRBJ reference genes, and CDR3 was defined following IMGT. Any clonotype with a frequency above 0.1% was counted as a highly expanded clone. Repertoire diversity was measured by Shannon entropy, and V-J evenness by the Gini coefficient. A clonotype was considered public if more than one individual shared it. Starting from the raw public reads, TCRdb applied fastp trimming at Q25, assembled clones with MiXCR and retained in-frame beta chains. Each CDR3 protein gets just one entry, which takes the most common genes and DNA from the rows behind it. TCRdb's processing, not the authors', yielded these V and J calls. The table for this sample lists roughly 530,000 distinct CDR3 sequences; 16% of them were counted only once. The top ten clonotypes cover around 25% of the sample.

This sample was shared with a second study, whose subject was T cells in Graves' hyperthyroidism and ophthalmopathy. The second study also describes: Stable Graves' hyperthyroidism was defined as no progression to ophthalmopathy during 18 months of follow-up. Hyperthyroidism patients were newly diagnosed, with disease duration under 2 months, and aged 18 to 65 years. The study excluded patients with uncontrolled infections, other autoimmune diseases, pregnancy or lactation. Clinical symptoms, serum thyroxine and TRAb, thyroid ultrasound, and orbital computed tomography formed the basis for the diagnoses. For the first round of RT-PCR on the TCR CDR3, the HTBI primer set was used together with the Qiagen OneStep RT-PCR kit. Most expanded thyroid clonotypes (frequency above 0.001) were also detected in blood, suggesting blood repertoires may reflect thyroid immune responses. Ophthalmopathy was separated from stable hyperthyroidism by a 13 V-J signature model, with 87.88% sensitivity and about 81% specificity obtained in cross-validation and 80%/75% obtained in testing. In validation, the model predicted progression to ophthalmopathy with over 60% sensitivity and roughly 75% specificity, a median of approximately 6.7 months before onset. TCR V-J signatures able to tell the groups apart were searched for in a discovery cohort of 100 patients, of whom fewer than 45 had Graves' ophthalmopathy and about 55 had stable Graves' hyperthyroidism. Whether ophthalmopathy could be predicted prospectively was tested in an independent validation cohort made up of under 20 hyperthyroidism patients plus 17 patients who later progressed to ophthalmopathy. The 100 or so discovery patients were randomly split 7:3 into training and test sets. In about 6 Graves' hyperthyroidism patients, the study also compared T-cell repertoires from thyroid tissue with T-cell repertoires from blood. Once sampling was done, hyperthyroidism patients were given methimazole at a starting dose of 30 mg daily, whereas ophthalmopathy patients were given high-dose intravenous methylprednisolone. Libraries were constructed in a second round of multiplex PCR, after which size selection and purification were performed. Paired-end sequencing of the libraries was performed with 100 bp reads on an Illumina HiSeq2000. SOAPnuke was used to process the raw data, with reads discarded if the reads contained adapters or uncalled bases, had a mean Phred below 15, or lacked an exact constant-primer or identifier match. High-quality paired reads were merged using COPE v1.2.5, and each unique nucleotide sequence was defined as a clonotype. Clonotypes were aligned to IMGT TRBV, TRBD and TRBJ reference segments using MiTCR v1.1. Analysis was restricted to V-J combinations with a frequency above 0.0001, which covered about 99% of repertoires. A TCS score was defined as the ratio of F50 (clonal expansion) to E x V (chaos), with BLOSUM62-based TCRdist applied between CDR3 peptides within each V-J. Welch's t-statistics and random forest reduced roughly 530 V-J features to 13, which were used in a naive Bayes classifier (R e1071). No statistical method was used to fix the sample size in advance, and group allocation was not hidden from the investigators. The paper describes TCR Vbeta CDR3 sequencing of fewer than 150 peripheral blood samples, made up of 43 ophthalmopathy patients, some 76 hyperthyroidism patients and 17 progressor patients.

Sample: peripheral blood mononuclear cells (PBMCs), taken at new diagnosis, from a patient treated with antithyroid drugs. Here the chain combines TRBV27 and TRBJ1-1, with the D gene not confidently named. The receptor's source is a woman aged 40-60 years with Graves disease. Donor details come from another sample of the same person, matched by shared clones. The DNA sequence is given as TGTGCCAGCAGTCCAAATCGCCTACCTGAAGCTTTCTTT. It is translated as CASSPNRLPEAFF.